Listed here are 13 T cell receptor beta chains from one sample, sequenced in a study of early T cells in non-severe SARS-CoV-2 infection (dated by TCRdb to about 2021). Library prep was done by 5' RACE. Sequencing relied on a NextSeq 500. TCRdb trimmed the raw reads at Q25, called clones with MiXCR and kept productive beta chains. Rows matching on CDR3 protein sequence are summarized as one entry with the most common DNA and genes. The sample table records about 94,000 distinct CDR3 sequences; around 13% of these occur just once. The ten largest clones capture around 2% of the sample. The sequenced material came from whole blood. The source of these receptors is an adult who was a healthcare worker with PCR-confirmed SARS-CoV-2 infection or an uninfected control (not recorded which).

The chain uses TRBV3-1 and TRBJ2-5, with D perhaps assigned TRBD1 or TRBD2 (5 bases each). Trimming shortened V by 8 bases and J by 5 bases, and 27 bases separated the two germline ends. Germline assignment: CDR1 LGHDT and CDR2 YNNKEL (reference sequence). The CDR3 length is 17 residues. The CDR3 sequence is CASHTSGGRGPKETQYF. CDR3 bases: TGTGCCAGCCACACGTCTGGGGGTAGGGGACCCAAGGAGACCCAGTACTTC.

This clonotype showed up many times. The chain employs TRBV20-1 and TRBJ2-7, with 10 nucleotides matching TRBD1. The germline CDR1 and CDR2 sequences are DFQATT and SNEGSKA (reference sequence). Trimming took 0 bases from V and 4 from J; bases not matched to a gene: 12. The CDR3 has 17 amino acids. The CDR3 region is CSARDESGTGVRYEQYF. CDR3 DNA sequence: TGCAGTGCTAGAGATGAGTCGGGGACAGGGGTGAGGTACGAGCAGTACTTC.

This clonotype was seen many times. DNA of the CDR3: TGCAGCGCCGTGGACGGTCCTAATGAAAAACTGTTTTTT. Amino acid sequence: CSAVDGPNEKLFF. The chain carries TRBV29-1 and TRBJ1-4; no firm D call. The germline V gene encodes CDR1 SQVTM and CDR2 ANQGSEA. Trimming removed 7 bases at V and 3 bases at J, with 12 bases between. The CDR3 runs 13 residues.

The chain employs TRBV2 and TRBJ2-5; no reliable D call. Trimming took 5 bases from V and 2 from J, leaving 18 bases between them. The CDR3 has 16 amino acids. Germline assignment: CDR1 SNHLY and CDR2 FYNNEI. The CDR3 loop is CASSPRLLQPQETQYF. CDR3 coding DNA: TGTGCCAGCAGTCCCCGGCTTCTACAGCCACAAGAGACCCAGTACTTC.

This clonotype was picked up many times. The chain links TRBV7-6 to TRBJ2-1, with D maybe TRBD1 (7 bases). The germline V and J ends were trimmed by 5 bases and 6 bases, with 23 bases remaining between them. CDR1 is SGHVS, CDR2 FNYEAQ, per germline. CDR3 length: 17 amino acids. In nucleotides, the CDR3 is TGTGCCAGCAGCCCTAGGCAGGTACAGGGGAGGTCCAATGAGCAGTTCTTC. Its protein product is CASSPRQVQGRSNEQFF.

This clonotype showed up many times. The chain recombines TRBV18 with TRBJ1-3, with D perhaps TRBD1 (6 bases). The V and J ends lost 3 bases and 4 bases respectively, with 10 bases between them. Germline V gives CDR1 KGHSH, CDR2 LQKENI. The CDR3 covers 14 residues. As DNA, the CDR3 is TGTGCCAGCTCACCGGGGACAAGAGGAAACACCATATATTTT. This gives the protein CASSPGTRGNTIYF.

The J gene is TRBJ2-7, the V gene TRBV28; D is uncertain. In germline, CDR1 is MDHEN, CDR2 SYDVKM. The CDR3 has 12 residues. V shed 6 bases and J shed 3 bases, with 9 bases lying between them. The CDR3, as DNA: TGTGCCAGCAGCCCGGAAAACTACGAGCAGTACTTC. It is translated as CASSPENYEQYF. The full variable domain, in which reference TRBV28 and TRBJ2-7 provide the parts outside the CDR3, is DVKVTQSSRYLVKRTGEKVFLECVQDMDHENMFWYRQDPGLGLRLIYFSYDVKMKEKGDIPEGYSVSREKKERFSLILESASTNQTSMYLCASSPENYEQYFGPGTRLTVT.

This clonotype was detected a few times. The rearrangement links TRBV5-4 to TRBJ2-1; D may be TRBD2 (6 bases). The V end lost 2 bases, the J end lost 8 bases, and 14 bases lay between the germline ends. Germline values: CDR1 SGHNT, CDR2 YYREEE (reference sequence). The CDR3 covers 14 residues. The CDR3 region is CASSFNVREDEQFF. The CDR3 DNA reads as TGTGCCAGCAGCTTTAATGTCAGGGAGGATGAGCAGTTCTTC.

This clonotype was picked up many times. The chain combines TRBV6-2 or TRBV6-3 with TRBJ1-1; the match to TRBD1 covers 7 bases. V was clipped by 6 bases and J by 0 bases; unmatched bases: 7. Germline lookup yields CDR1 MNHEY and CDR2 SVGEGT. The CDR3 has 15 amino acids. CDR3 in amino acids: CASRERDSMNTEAFF. Here the CDR3 DNA reads TGTGCCAGCAGGGAACGGGACAGCATGAACACTGAAGCTTTCTTT.

This clonotype was seen more than once but under ten times. The chain recombines TRBV11-2 with TRBJ2-7, with unresolved D. The CDR3 totals 10 residues. From germline, CDR1 is SGHAT and CDR2 FQNNGV. With 11 bases removed from V and 5 bases from J, the gap between germline ends came to 10 bases. The CDR3 coding sequence is TGTGCCCGCTGGGTGGACGAGCAGTACTTC. It encodes CARWVDEQYF.

The chain couples TRBV5-1 to TRBJ1-1, with 11 bases identical to TRBD1. The CDR3 is 15 amino acids. The V gene's germline CDR1 is SGHRS and CDR2 YFSETQ. V was pared by 2 bases and J by 5 bases, with 5 bases of the junction left unmatched. The CDR3 spells CASSLGQGAMTEAFF. The DNA of the CDR3 is TGCGCCAGCAGCTTAGGACAGGGGGCTATGACTGAAGCTTTCTTT.

This clonotype has more than one count but fewer than ten. In DNA form, the CDR3 reads TGTGCCAGCAGTATGGGGGGCTTTTTATTCGATGAGCAGTTCTTC. Its protein is CASSMGGFLFDEQFF. The V call is TRBV6-5, the J call TRBJ2-1; either TRBD1 or TRBD2 may fit D (6 bases each). Germline V lookup: CDR1 MNHEY, CDR2 SVGAGI. This CDR3 has 15 residues. With 5 bases removed from V and 8 bases from J, the gap between germline ends came to 19 bases.

This clonotype has a count of ten or more. The V call is TRBV6-6, the J call TRBJ2-7, with D possibly matching TRBD1 (5 bases). The CDR3 sequence is 11 residues long. With 5 bases removed from V and 6 bases from J, the gap between germline ends came to 8 bases. CDR1 MNHNY and CDR2 SVGAGI come from the germline V gene (reference sequence). The CDR3: CASSRDSEQYF. In nucleotides, the CDR3 is TGTGCCAGCAGTCGAGACAGCGAGCAGTACTTC.